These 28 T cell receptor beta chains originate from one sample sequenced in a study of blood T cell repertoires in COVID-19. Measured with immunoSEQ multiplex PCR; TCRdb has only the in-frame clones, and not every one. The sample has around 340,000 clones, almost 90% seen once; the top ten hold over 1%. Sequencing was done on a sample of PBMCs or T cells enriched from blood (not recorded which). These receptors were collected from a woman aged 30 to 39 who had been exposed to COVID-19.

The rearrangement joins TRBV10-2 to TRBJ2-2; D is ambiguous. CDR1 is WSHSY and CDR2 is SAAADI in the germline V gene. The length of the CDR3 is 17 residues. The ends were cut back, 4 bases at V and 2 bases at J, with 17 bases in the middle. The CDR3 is CASSVFDFAPNTGELFF. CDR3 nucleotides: TGCGCCAGCAGTGTTTTCGACTTTGCTCCCAACACCGGGGAGCTGTTTTTT.

The CDR3 loop is CASSLLSYGYTF. CDR3 nucleotide sequence: TGTGCCAGCAGCTTACTGAGCTATGGCTACACCTTC. This chain joins TRBV7-8 and TRBJ1-2; D gene ambiguous. Trimming stripped 2 bases from V and 4 bases from J, with 5 bases between. CDR1 and CDR2 from the germline V gene are SGHVS and FQNEAQ. The CDR3 has 12 amino acids.

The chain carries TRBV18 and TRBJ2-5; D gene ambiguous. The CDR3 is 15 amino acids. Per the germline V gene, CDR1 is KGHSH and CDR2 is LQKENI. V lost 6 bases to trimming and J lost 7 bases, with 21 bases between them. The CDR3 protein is CASSPFPDASATQYF. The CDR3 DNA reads TGTGCCAGCTCGCCCTTTCCTGATGCCAGTGCGACCCAGTACTTC.

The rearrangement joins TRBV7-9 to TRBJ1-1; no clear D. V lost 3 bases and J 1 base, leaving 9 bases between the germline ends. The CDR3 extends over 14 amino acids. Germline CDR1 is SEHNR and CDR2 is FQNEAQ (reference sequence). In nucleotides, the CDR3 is TGTGCCAGCAGCTTGAAACAGTCGAACACTGAAGCTTTCTTT. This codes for CASSLKQSNTEAFF.

The CDR3 sequence: CASSQANPRDGELFF. The CDR3 DNA sequence: TGTGCCAGCAGCCAAGCCAACCCCAGGGACGGGGAGCTGTTTTTT. The V and J genes are TRBV14 and TRBJ2-2; D might be TRBD1 (5 bases). CDR3 length equals 15 residues. V dropped 1 base and J dropped 7 bases, with 13 bases sitting between them. The V gene's germline CDR1 is SGHDN and CDR2 FVKESK. Full variable domain (outside the CDR3, taken from reference TRBV14 and TRBJ2-2): EAGVTQFPSHSVIEKGQTVTLRCDPISGHDNLYWYRRVMGKEIKFLLHFVKESKQDESGMPNNRFLAERTGGTYSTLKVQPAELEDSGVYFCASSQANPRDGELFFGEGSRLTVL.

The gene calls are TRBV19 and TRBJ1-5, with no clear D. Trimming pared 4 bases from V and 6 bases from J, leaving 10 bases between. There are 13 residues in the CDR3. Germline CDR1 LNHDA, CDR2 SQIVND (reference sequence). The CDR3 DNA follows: TGTGCCAGTAGTAGCCCGGGTAGTCAGCCCCAGCATTTT. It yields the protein CASSSPGSQPQHF.

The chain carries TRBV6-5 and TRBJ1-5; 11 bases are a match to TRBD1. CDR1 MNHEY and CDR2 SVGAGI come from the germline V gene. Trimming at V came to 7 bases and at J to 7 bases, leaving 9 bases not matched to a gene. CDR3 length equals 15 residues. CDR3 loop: CASTRTGGAGQPQHF. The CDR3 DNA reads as TGTGCCAGCACCAGGACAGGGGGCGCCGGGCAGCCCCAGCATTTT.

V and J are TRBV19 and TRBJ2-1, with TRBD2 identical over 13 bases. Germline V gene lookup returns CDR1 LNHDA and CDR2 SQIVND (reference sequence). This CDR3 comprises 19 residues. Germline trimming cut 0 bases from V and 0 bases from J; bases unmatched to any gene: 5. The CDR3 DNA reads TGTGCCAGTAGTATAGAAAGACTAGCGGGAGGAAGCTCCTACAATGAGCAGTTCTTC. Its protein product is CASSIERLAGGSSYNEQFF.

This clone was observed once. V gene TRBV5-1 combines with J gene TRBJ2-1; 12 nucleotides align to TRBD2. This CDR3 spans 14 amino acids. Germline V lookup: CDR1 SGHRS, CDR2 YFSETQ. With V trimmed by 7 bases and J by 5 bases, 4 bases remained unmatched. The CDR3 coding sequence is TGCGCCAGCTCACGGACTAGCGGGAACAATGAGCAGTTCTTC. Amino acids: CASSRTSGNNEQFF.

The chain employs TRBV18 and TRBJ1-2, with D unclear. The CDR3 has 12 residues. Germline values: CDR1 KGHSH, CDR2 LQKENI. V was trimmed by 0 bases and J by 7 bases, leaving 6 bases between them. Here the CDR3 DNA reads TGTGCCAGCTCACCACCTACAATTGGCTACACCTTC. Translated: CASSPPTIGYTF.

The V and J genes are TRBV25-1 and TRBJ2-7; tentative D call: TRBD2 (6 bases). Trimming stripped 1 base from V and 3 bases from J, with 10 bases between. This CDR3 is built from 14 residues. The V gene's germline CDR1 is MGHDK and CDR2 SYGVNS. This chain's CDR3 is CASSEFGGDYEQYF. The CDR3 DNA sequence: TGTGCCAGCAGTGAATTCGGAGGGGACTACGAGCAGTACTTC.

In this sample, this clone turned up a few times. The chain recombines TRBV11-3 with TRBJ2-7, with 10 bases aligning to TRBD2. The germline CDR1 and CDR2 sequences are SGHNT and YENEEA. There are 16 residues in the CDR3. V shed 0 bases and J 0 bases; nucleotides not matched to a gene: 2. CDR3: CASSLELAGPSYEQYF. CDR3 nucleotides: TGTGCCAGCAGCTTAGAACTAGCGGGGCCCTCCTACGAGCAGTACTTC.

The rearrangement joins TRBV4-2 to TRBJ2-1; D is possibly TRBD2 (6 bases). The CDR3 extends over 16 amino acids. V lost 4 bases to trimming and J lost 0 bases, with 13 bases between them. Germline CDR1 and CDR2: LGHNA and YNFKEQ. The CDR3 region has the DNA TGTGCCAGCAGCCCCGGGACTGTCCTCTCCTACAATGAGCAGTTCTTC. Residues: CASSPGTVLSYNEQFF.

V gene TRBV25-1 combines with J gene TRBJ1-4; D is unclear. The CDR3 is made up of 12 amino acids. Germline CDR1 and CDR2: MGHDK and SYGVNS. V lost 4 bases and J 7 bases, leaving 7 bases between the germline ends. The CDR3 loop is CASSVFREKLFF. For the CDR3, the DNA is TGTGCCAGCAGTGTTTTCCGTGAAAAACTGTTTTTT.

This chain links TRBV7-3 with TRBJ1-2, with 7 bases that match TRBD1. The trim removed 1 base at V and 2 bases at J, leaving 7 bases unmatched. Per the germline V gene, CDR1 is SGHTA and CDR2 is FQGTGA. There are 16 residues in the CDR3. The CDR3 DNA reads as TGTGCCAGCAGCTTAATGGGCGGGACAGCGAACTATGGCTACACCTTC. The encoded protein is CASSLMGGTANYGYTF.

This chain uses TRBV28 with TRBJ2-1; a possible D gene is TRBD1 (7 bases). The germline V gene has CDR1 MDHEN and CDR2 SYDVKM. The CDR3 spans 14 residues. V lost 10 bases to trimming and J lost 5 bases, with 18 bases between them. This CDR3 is CATHRGGDHNEQFF. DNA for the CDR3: TGTGCCACCCACAGGGGAGGAGACCACAATGAGCAGTTCTTC.

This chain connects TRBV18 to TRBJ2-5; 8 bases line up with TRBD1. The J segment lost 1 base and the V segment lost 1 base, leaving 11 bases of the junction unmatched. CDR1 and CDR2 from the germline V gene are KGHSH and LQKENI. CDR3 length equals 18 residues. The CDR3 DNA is TGTGCCAGCTCACCACGGCGGACAGGGACGACCACCCAAGAGACCCAGTACTTC. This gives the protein CASSPRRTGTTTQETQYF. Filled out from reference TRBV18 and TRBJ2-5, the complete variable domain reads NAGVMQNPRHLVRRRGQEARLRCSPMKGHSHVYWYRQLPEEGLKFMVYLQKENIIDESGMPKERFSAEFPKEGPSILRIQQVVRGDSAAYFCASSPRRTGTTTQETQYFGPGTRLLVL.

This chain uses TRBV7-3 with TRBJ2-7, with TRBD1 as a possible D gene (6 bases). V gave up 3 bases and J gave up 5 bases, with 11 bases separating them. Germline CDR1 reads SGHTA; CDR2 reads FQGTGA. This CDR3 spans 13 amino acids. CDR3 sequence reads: CASSLDYRDEQYF. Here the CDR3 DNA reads TGTGCCAGCAGCTTGGATTACAGGGACGAGCAGTACTTC.

The CDR3 nucleotides are TGTGCCAGCACCCAGGGGTCTGGGGCCAACGTCCTGACTTTC. Amino acids: CASTQGSGANVLTF. This chain links TRBV6-5 with TRBJ2-6, with D tentatively TRBD1 (6 bases). The CDR3 runs to 14 residues. The germline V gene encodes CDR1 MNHEY and CDR2 SVGAGI. Trimming took off 7 bases at V and 1 base at J, with 8 bases between the two ends.

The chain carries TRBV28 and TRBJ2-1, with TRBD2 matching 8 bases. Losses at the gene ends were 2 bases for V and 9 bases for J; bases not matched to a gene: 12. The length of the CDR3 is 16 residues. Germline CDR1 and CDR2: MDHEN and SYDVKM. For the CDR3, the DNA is TGTGCCAGCAGTTTAGCTCGCACGGGAGGGCTTATTGAGCAGTTCTTC. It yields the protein CASSLARTGGLIEQFF.

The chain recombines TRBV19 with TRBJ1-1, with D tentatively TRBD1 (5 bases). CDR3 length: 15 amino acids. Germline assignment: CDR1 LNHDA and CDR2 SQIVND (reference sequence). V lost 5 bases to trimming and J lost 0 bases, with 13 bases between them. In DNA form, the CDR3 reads TGTGCCAGTAGTGCCAGCAGGGATTTGAACACTGAAGCTTTCTTT. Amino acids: CASSASRDLNTEAFF.

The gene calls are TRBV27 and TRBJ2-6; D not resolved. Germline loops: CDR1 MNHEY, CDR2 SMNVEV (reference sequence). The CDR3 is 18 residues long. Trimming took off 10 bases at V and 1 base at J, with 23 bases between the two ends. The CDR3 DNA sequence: TGTGCCAACGTCCCATGGGCAGGTACGAATTCTGGGGCCAACGTCCTGACTTTC. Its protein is CANVPWAGTNSGANVLTF.

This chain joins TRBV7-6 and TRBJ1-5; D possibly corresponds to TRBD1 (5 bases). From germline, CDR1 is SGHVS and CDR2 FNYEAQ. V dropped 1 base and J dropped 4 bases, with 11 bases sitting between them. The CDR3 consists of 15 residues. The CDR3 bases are TGTGCCAGCAGCTTAGACACGGGGGGGAATCAGCCCCAGCATTTT. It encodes CASSLDTGGNQPQHF.

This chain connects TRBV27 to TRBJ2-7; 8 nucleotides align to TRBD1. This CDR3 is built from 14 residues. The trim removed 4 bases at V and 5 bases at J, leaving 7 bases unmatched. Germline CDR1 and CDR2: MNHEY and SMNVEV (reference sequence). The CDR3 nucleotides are TGTGCCAGCAGTTCAAGACAGGGGCCCGACGAGCAGTACTTC. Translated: CASSSRQGPDEQYF.

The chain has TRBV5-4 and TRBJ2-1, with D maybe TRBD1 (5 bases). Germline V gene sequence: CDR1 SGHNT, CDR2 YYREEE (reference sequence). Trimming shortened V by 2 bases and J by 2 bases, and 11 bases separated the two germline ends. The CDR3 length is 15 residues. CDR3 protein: CASSLGEGTYNEQFF. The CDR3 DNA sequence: TGTGCCAGCAGCTTAGGGGAAGGAACCTACAATGAGCAGTTCTTC.

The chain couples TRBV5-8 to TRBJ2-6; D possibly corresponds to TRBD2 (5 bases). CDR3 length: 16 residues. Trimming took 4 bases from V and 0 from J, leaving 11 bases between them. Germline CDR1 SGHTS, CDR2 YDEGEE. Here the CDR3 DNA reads TGTGCCAGCAGCCCTGGAGGTGACTCTGGGGCCAACGTCCTGACTTTC. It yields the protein CASSPGGDSGANVLTF.

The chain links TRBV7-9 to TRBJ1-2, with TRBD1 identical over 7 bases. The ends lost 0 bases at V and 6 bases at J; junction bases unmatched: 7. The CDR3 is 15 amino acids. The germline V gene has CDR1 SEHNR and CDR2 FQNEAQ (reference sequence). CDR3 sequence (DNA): TGTGCCAGCAGCTTAGCGACAGGGCTCCAGAATGGCTACACCTTC. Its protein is CASSLATGLQNGYTF.

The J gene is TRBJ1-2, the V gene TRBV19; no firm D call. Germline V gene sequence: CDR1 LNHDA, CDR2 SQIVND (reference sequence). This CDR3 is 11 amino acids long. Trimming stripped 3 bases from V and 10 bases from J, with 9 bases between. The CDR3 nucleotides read TGTGCCAGTAGTATTGGAGGTTTCTACACCTTC. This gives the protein CASSIGGFYTF.